Below are 13 T cell receptor beta chains sequenced from a single sample in a study of T-cell memory formation after mild COVID-19. TCRdb passed the 5' RACE reads through MiXCR, listing each CDR3 protein once. The sample has some 97,000 distinct CDR3 sequences, 11% seen once. Sequencing was carried out using PBMCs or a T cell subset sorted from them (not recorded which). The receptors stem from a man between 18 and 35 years old who had mild COVID-19 (a few samples of this study predate the infection). Cell type and time point are not known.

The table lists this clonotype with a few counts. The rearrangement joins TRBV11-2 to TRBJ1-5; D is perhaps TRBD1 (6 bases). CDR3 length equals 15 residues. The V end was cut by 5 bases, the J end by 3 bases, with 14 bases between. Per germline, CDR1 SGHAT and CDR2 FQNNGV. For the CDR3, the DNA is TGTGCCAGCAGCGTCTCACAGGGATTCAATCAGCCCCAGCATTTT. Amino acid sequence: CASSVSQGFNQPQHF.

The J gene is TRBJ2-7, the V gene TRBV6-5; 8 bases agree with TRBD1. V shed 2 bases, J shed 1 base, and the junction held 7 bases outside the gene matches. This CDR3 spans 16 amino acids. The germline gives CDR1 MNHEY, CDR2 SVGAGI. CDR3 in amino acids: CASSYLDRGRSYEQYF. CDR3 DNA sequence: TGTGCCAGCAGTTACCTTGACAGGGGCAGGTCCTACGAGCAGTACTTC.

The V and J genes are TRBV5-6 and TRBJ2-1, with no clear D. The V gene lost 4 bases and the J gene lost 7 bases, with 12 bases spanning the gap. CDR3 length equals 13 residues. The germline gives CDR1 SGHDT, CDR2 YYEEEE. DNA for the CDR3: TGTGCCAGCAGCCAAAGAAGGCCGAATGAGCAGTTCTTC. It yields the protein CASSQRRPNEQFF. The full variable domain, its missing parts supplied by reference TRBV5-6 and TRBJ2-1, is DAGVTQSPTHLIKTRGQQVTLRCSPKSGHDTVSWYQQALGQGPQFIFQYYEEEERQRGNFPDRFSGHQFPNYSSELNVNALLLGDSALYLCASSQRRPNEQFFGPGTRLTVL.

The J gene is TRBJ2-7, the V gene TRBV7-9, with D tentatively TRBD1 (5 bases). Germline CDR1 is SEHNR and CDR2 is FQNEAQ (reference sequence). The CDR3 spans 13 residues. The V gene lost 5 bases and the J gene lost 2 bases, with 10 bases spanning the gap. The CDR3 bases are TGTGCCAGCAGCACCTTAGGGGCCTACGAGCAGTACTTC. Residues: CASSTLGAYEQYF.

This clonotype was seen more than once but under ten times. The V gene is TRBV7-6, the J gene TRBJ2-7; D gene ambiguous. The CDR3 consists of 15 residues. The germline gives CDR1 SGHVS, CDR2 FNYEAQ. The V gene lost 5 bases and the J gene lost 1 base, with 15 bases spanning the gap. In DNA form, the CDR3 reads TGTGCCAGCAGCCCCATCTTGGCCACATCCTACGAGCAGTACTTC. Its translation: CASSPILATSYEQYF.

This clonotype was detected a few times. This sequence joins TRBV7-9 and TRBJ1-2, with 8 bases that match TRBD1. Per the germline V gene, CDR1 is SEHNR and CDR2 is FQNEAQ (reference sequence). V lost 6 bases, J lost 8 bases, and 23 bases stayed unmatched. This CDR3 has 18 residues. In DNA, the CDR3 is TGTGCCAGCAGTCCTATTCCAGGTGGCCAGGGGGCGCGGAGAGGCTACACCTTC. It yields the protein CASSPIPGGQGARRGYTF.

J is TRBJ1-1 and V is TRBV12-3 or TRBV12-4; 8 bases align to TRBD1. The CDR3 extends over 14 amino acids. V lost 6 bases and J lost 4; bases outside the gene matches: 7. CDR3 protein: CASSDYTGGTEAFF. In DNA form, the CDR3 reads TGTGCCAGCAGCGATTACACAGGGGGCACTGAAGCTTTCTTT.

This clonotype was observed a few times. The rearrangement joins TRBV5-1 to TRBJ2-1; possibly TRBD2 for D (6 bases). The CDR3 contains 15 residues. Germline CDR1 reads SGHRS; CDR2 reads YFSETQ. V lost 4 bases, J lost 2 bases, and 13 bases lay in between. CDR3: CASSGTGTPYNEQFF. Written as DNA, the CDR3 is TGCGCCAGCAGCGGAACCGGGACTCCCTACAATGAGCAGTTCTTC. The whole variable domain, remainder taken from reference TRBV5-1 and TRBJ2-1, is KAGVTQTPRYLIKTRGQQVTLSCSPISGHRSVSWYQQTPGQGLQFLFEYFSETQRNKGNFPGRFSGRQFSNSRSEMNVSTLELGDSALYLCASSGTGTPYNEQFFGPGTRLTVL.

In its sample, this clonotype was seen a few times. The V gene is TRBV4-1, the J gene TRBJ2-1; no clear D gene. The CDR3 has 15 amino acids. Trimming removed 3 bases at V and 2 bases at J, with 11 bases between. CDR1 and CDR2 (germline): MGHRA, YSYEKL. CDR3 DNA: TGCGCCAGCAGCCAGAGAGAGGCGGCCTACAATGAGCAGTTCTTC. It is translated as CASSQREAAYNEQFF.

This clonotype was observed many times. CDR3 DNA: TGTGCCAGCAGGACCGCGCAAGAGACCCAGTACTTC. Translation: CASRTAQETQYF. The genes are TRBV12-3 or TRBV12-4 and TRBJ2-5; no clear D. V gave up 6 bases and J gave up 2 bases, with 7 bases separating them. The length of the CDR3 is 12 residues.

The chain uses TRBV24-1 and TRBJ2-2, with D unresolved. V was clipped by 4 bases and J by 0 bases, with 8 bases between them. The CDR3 loop spans 15 amino acids. Germline V gives CDR1 KGHDR, CDR2 SFDVKD. The CDR3 DNA sequence: TGTGCCACCAGTGACACCGACCCGAACACCGGGGAGCTGTTTTTT. Amino acid sequence: CATSDTDPNTGELFF.

This clonotype was detected only a few times. The chain carries TRBV5-1 and TRBJ2-5; D is uncertain. This CDR3 comprises 13 residues. V was shortened by 1 base and J by 4 bases, with 8 bases between the two germline ends. Germline V CDR1 and CDR2: SGHRS, YFSETQ. The CDR3 DNA reads TGCGCCAGCAGCTTGCTCCCCGGAGAGACCCAGTACTTC. Protein: CASSLLPGETQYF.

The chain has TRBV27 and TRBJ1-2; D is possibly TRBD1 (5 bases). Germline V gene data show CDR1 as MNHEY and CDR2 as SMNVEV (reference sequence). The CDR3 covers 18 residues. Trimming stripped 7 bases from V and 7 bases from J, with 31 bases between. CDR3 loop: CASTKDPDNHPVSGGYTF. CDR3 bases: TGTGCCAGCACCAAGGACCCGGACAATCATCCGGTCAGCGGTGGCTACACCTTC.